This TCR beta chain was identified in a study of control samples from healthy donors and cancer patients. Profiled with immunoSEQ multiplex PCR; TCRdb holds only in-frame clones, not every one. The sample comprises some 140,000 clones, 75% to 90% of which are singletons, and roughly 9% rests with the top ten. The CDR3 contains 13 residues. Germline V gene lookup returns CDR1 LGHDT and CDR2 YNNKEL (reference sequence). In regard to this clone: A junction boundary mismatches the germline segment, possibly from a read error.

The chain combines TRBV3-1 (or the pseudogene TRBV3-2) with TRBJ2-7; D remains ambiguous. Material: blood. The TCR sequence derives from a woman aged 25 to 45 in good health. CDR3 sequence (DNA): TGTGCCAGCAGCCGCACCCGTTCCTCCGAGCAGTACTTC. Its translation: CASSRTRSSEQYF.